The rows below give T cell receptor beta chains drawn from one sample of a study of blood T cell repertoires in COVID-19. Clones were read by immunoSEQ multiplex PCR, and TCRdb kept only the in-frame ones, dropping some. Of 490,000 or so clones listed, roughly nine tenths are singletons. Source material: PBMCs or T cells enriched from blood (not recorded which). These receptors all stem from a woman in her sixties who had recovered from COVID-19. The CDR3 runs from the conserved cysteine through the conserved F or W. The D gene is left open where the match is weak.

V gene	J gene	CDR3 length	D gene	CDR3 DNA	CDR3 protein
TRBV10-3	TRBJ2-7	15	NA	TGTGCCATCAGTGAGTCGAGCGTCAGCTCCTACGAGCAGTACTTC	CAISESSVSSYEQYF
TRBV4-1	TRBJ1-1	16	NA	TGCGCCAGCAGCCAAGATTTGGGGGCAGGGGATTTTGGAGCTTTCTTT	CASSQDLGAGDFGAFF
TRBV5-1	TRBJ2-1	15	NA	TGCGCCAGCAGCGCCGGACAAAACTCCTACAATGAGCAGTTCTTC	CASSAGQNSYNEQFF
TRBV6-5	TRBJ2-5	15	TRBD2	TGTGCCAGCCTGCCGCTAGCGGGGGGCATTAAGACCCAGTACTTC	CASLPLAGGIKTQYF
TRBV9	TRBJ2-6	20	NA	TGTGCCAGCAGCGTAGATGCAGGGCTCGGGCGTCGCTCTGGGGCCAACGTCCTGACTTTC	CASSVDAGLGRRSGANVLTF
TRBV7-7	TRBJ2-2	15	TRBD1	TGTGCTAGCAGCTTAACAGGGGGTGATACCGGGGAGCTGTTTTTT	CASSLTGGDTGELFF
TRBV6-1	TRBJ2-2	14	TRBD1	TGTGCCAGCAGTGAGGACAGGGACACCGGGGAGCTGTTTTTT	CASSEDRDTGELFF
TRBV7-2	TRBJ2-1	15	TRBD2	TGTGCCAGCAGCCTACTAGCGGGGGGCTACAATGAGCAGTTCTTC	CASSLLAGGYNEQFF
TRBV29-1	TRBJ1-4	12	NA	TGCAGCGTGAGATCAACTAATGAAAAACTGTTTTTT	CSVRSTNEKLFF
TRBV5-6	TRBJ1-3	14	TRBD1	TGTGCCAGCAGCGCGGGACAGGGAGGAAACACCATATATTTT	CASSAGQGGNTIYF
TRBV11-2	TRBJ2-5	17	TRBD2	TGTGCCAGCAGCTATCGACTAGCGGGGGGGCCGGTGGAGACCCAGTACTTC	CASSYRLAGGPVETQYF
TRBV2	TRBJ1-6	15	TRBD1	TGTGCCAGCACCGGACAGGGGATCTATAATTCACCCCTCCACTTT	CASTGQGIYNSPLHF
TRBV5-1	TRBJ2-3	14	NA	TGCGCCAGCAGCTGGGGACTGGACACAGATACGCAGTATTTT	CASSWGLDTDTQYF
TRBV28	TRBJ1-2	12	NA	TGTGCCAGCAGTTTCATCCAGTATGGCTACACCTTC	CASSFIQYGYTF
TRBV27	TRBJ2-2	15	TRBD1	TGTGCCATCCGAAGAGGGGACAGTAACACCGGGGAGCTGTTTTTT	CAIRRGDSNTGELFF
TRBV28	TRBJ2-2	16	TRBD2	TGTGCCAGCAGTCGTCTAGCGGGGGGCGGGACCGGGGAGCTGTTTTTT	CASSRLAGGGTGELFF
TRBV5-1	TRBJ1-3	17	NA	TGCGCCAGCAGCTTGGCAGTAGGAGGTCTATCTGGAAACACCATATATTTT	CASSLAVGGLSGNTIYF